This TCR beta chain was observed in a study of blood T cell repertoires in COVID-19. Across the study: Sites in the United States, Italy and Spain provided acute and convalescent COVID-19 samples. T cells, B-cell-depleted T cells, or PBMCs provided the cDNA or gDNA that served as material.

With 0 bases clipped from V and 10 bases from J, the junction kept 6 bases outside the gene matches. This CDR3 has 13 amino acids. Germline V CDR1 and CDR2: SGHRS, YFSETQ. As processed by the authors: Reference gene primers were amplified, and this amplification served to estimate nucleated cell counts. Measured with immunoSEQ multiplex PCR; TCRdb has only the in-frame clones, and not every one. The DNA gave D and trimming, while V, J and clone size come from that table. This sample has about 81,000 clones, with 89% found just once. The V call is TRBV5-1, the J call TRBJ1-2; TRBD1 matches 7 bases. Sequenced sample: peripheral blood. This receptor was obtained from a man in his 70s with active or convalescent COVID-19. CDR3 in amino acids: CASSLDPGGDYTF. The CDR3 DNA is TGCGCCAGCAGCTTGGACCCAGGGGGTGACTACACCTTC.